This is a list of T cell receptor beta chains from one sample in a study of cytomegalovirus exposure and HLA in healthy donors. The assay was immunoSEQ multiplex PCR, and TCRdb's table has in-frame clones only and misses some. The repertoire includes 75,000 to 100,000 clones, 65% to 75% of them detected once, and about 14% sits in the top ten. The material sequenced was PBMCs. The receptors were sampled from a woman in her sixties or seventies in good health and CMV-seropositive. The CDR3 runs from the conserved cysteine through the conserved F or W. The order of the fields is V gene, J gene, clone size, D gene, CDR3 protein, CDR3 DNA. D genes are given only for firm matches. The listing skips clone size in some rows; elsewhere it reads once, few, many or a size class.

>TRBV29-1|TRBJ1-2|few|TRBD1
CSVLEGQGNGYTF
TGCAGCGTTCTAGAGGGACAGGGTAATGGCTACACCTTC
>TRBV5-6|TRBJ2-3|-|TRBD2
CASSLRGGALPTDTQYF
TGTGCCAGCAGCCTCCGGGGAGGGGCCTTACCCACAGATACGCAGTATTTT
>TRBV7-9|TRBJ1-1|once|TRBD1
CASSQGGTEAFF
TGTGCCAGCAGCCAGGGGGGCACTGAAGCTTTCTTT
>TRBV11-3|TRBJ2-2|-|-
CASSYKAGELFF
TGTGCCAGCAGCTACAAAGCCGGGGAGCTGTTTTTT
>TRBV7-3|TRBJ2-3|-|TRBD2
CASSSSKAGATDTQYF
TGTGCCAGCAGCTCTTCAAAAGCGGGGGCTACAGATACGCAGTATTTT
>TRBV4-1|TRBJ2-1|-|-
CASSQDKRVGGYNEQFF
TGCGCCAGCAGCCAAGATAAGAGGGTGGGCGGGTACAATGAGCAGTTCTTC
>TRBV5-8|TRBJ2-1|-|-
CASSRSQDEQFF
TGTGCCAGCAGCCGAAGCCAAGATGAGCAGTTCTTC
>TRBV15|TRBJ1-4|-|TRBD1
CATNQDRRNEKLFF
TGTGCCACCAACCAGGACAGGCGTAATGAAAAACTGTTTTTT
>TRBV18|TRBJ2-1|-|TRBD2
CASSPGTSGMYNEQFF
TGTGCCAGCTCACCAGGGACTAGCGGGATGTACAATGAGCAGTTCTTC
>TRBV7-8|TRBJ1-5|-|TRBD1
CASSLVPTGGNQPQHF
TGTGCCAGCAGCCTAGTCCCGACAGGGGGCAATCAGCCCCAGCATTTT
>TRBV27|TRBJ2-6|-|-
CASSFDGYSGANVLTF
TGTGCCAGCAGTTTCGACGGGTACTCTGGGGCCAACGTCCTGACTTTC
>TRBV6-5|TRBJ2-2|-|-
CASSYFRESGELFF
TGTGCCAGCAGTTACTTCAGGGAATCCGGGGAGCTGTTTTTT
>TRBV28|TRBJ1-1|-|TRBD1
CASRDRLNTEAFF
TGTGCCAGCAGGGACAGGTTGAACACTGAAGCTTTCTTT
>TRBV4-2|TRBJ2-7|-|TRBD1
CASSHPGQHYEQYF
TGTGCCAGCAGCCATCCGGGACAGCACTACGAGCAGTACTTC
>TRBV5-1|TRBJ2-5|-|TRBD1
CASSRDRGGETQYF
TGCGCCAGCAGCCGGGACAGGGGTGGTGAGACCCAGTACTTC
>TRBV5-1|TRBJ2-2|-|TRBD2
CASSATSGPGGTGELFF
TGCGCCAGCAGCGCCACTAGCGGGCCAGGCGGGACCGGGGAGCTGTTTTTT
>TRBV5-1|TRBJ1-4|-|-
CASSLGTLGANEKLFF
TGCGCCAGCAGCTTGGGAACACTAGGCGCTAATGAAAAACTGTTTTTT
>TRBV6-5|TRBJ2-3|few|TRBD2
CASSYSIAGGPDTQYF
TGTGCCAGCAGTTACTCTATAGCGGGGGGGCCGGATACGCAGTATTTT
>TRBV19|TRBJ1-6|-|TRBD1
CASRPGTGGNSPLHF
TGTGCCAGTAGACCCGGGACAGGGGGAAATTCACCCCTCCACTTT
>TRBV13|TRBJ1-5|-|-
CASSLGTSSNQPQHF
TGTGCCAGCAGCTTAGGGACATCTTCTAACCAGCCCCAGCATTTT
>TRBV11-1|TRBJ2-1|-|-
CASSPDSRNEQFF
TGTGCCAGCAGCCCGGACAGTAGGAATGAGCAGTTCTTC
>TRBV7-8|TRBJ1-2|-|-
CASSQGRGGGYTF
TGTGCCAGCAGCCAGGGGAGGGGTGGAGGCTACACCTTC
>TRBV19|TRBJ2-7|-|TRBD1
CASSLRQGAGEQYF
TGTGCCAGTAGCCTTCGACAGGGGGCCGGCGAGCAGTACTTC
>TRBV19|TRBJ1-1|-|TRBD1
CASSPQTGVGTEAFF
TGTGCCAGTAGTCCCCAGACAGGGGTCGGCACTGAAGCTTTCTTT
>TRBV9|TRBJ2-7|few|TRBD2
CASTPGLAGSEQYF
TGTGCCAGCACCCCGGGACTAGCGGGATCCGAGCAGTACTTC
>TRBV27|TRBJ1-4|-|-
CASSPRLATNEKLFF
TGTGCCAGCAGTCCTCGGTTGGCAACTAATGAAAAACTGTTTTTT
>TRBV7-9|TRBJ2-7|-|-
CASSFPGVSTYEQYF
TGTGCCAGCAGCTTTCCGGGGGTCAGCACCTACGAGCAGTACTTC
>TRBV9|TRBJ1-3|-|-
CASSQSGLSAGNTIYF
TGTGCCAGCAGTCAGAGCGGGTTATCAGCCGGAAACACCATATATTTT
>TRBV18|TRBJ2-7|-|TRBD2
CASSPRLASGGADLSEQYF
TGTGCCAGCTCACCCCGATTGGCTAGCGGGGGGGCCGATCTATCCGAGCAGTACTTC
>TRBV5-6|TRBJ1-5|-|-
CASSYRLQGSNQPQHF
TGTGCCAGCAGCTACCGATTACAGGGATCGAATCAGCCCCAGCATTTT
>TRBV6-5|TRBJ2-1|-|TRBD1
CASSQTGGYFNEQFF
TGTGCCAGCAGCCAAACAGGGGGCTATTTTAATGAGCAGTTCTTC
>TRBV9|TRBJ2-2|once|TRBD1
CASNRQGAITGELFF
TGTGCCAGCAATCGACAGGGGGCGATCACCGGGGAGCTGTTTTTT
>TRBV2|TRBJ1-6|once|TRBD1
CASTGQTNSPLHF
TGTGCCAGCACGGGACAGACTAATTCACCCCTCCACTTT